The next 11 T cell receptor beta chains were all read from a single sample in a study of response to subunit inactivated influenza vaccine. TCRdb reprocessed the RT-PCR reads with MiXCR, giving one entry per CDR3 protein. The sample shows hundreds of thousands of distinct CDR3 sequences, about 7.6% of them seen only once. The specimen was PBMCs from blood, collected 23 months after vaccination. The receptor set was obtained from a man aged 50-75 years who received an inactivated influenza vaccine.

This clonotype occurred a few times. As DNA, the CDR3 is TGTGCCAGCTCACCTGGGGCCGGGAGCGGCCCCTACGAGCAGTACTTC. Encoded protein: CASSPGAGSGPYEQYF. The chain uses TRBV18 and TRBJ2-7, with D tentatively TRBD2 (6 bases). The CDR3 spans 16 residues. The germline gives CDR1 KGHSH, CDR2 LQKENI. The V end lost 3 bases, the J end lost 2 bases, and 17 bases lay between the germline ends. Full variable domain (remainder filled in from reference TRBV18 and TRBJ2-7): NAGVMQNPRHLVRRRGQEARLRCSPMKGHSHVYWYRQLPEEGLKFMVYLQKENIIDESGMPKERFSAEFPKEGPSILRIQQVVRGDSAAYFCASSPGAGSGPYEQYFGPGTRLTVT.

This clonotype was picked up a small number of times. DNA of the CDR3: TGTGCCAGCAGTTTGTCAGGAGCCCGCGCTGGGCCCCAGCATTTT. This codes for CASSLSGARAGPQHF. This chain connects TRBV12-3 or TRBV12-4 to TRBJ1-5; unclear D gene. V shed 3 bases and J shed 9 bases, with 18 bases lying between them. The CDR3 loop spans 15 amino acids.

This clonotype was detected only a few times. CDR3 coding DNA: TGTGCCAGCACCGTTATTACCAGTAACACCGGGGAGCTGTTTTTT. Translating gives CASTVITSNTGELFF. This chain joins TRBV7-8 and TRBJ2-2; D is undetermined. Trimming pared 7 bases from V and 2 bases from J, leaving 14 bases between. This CDR3 region has 15 residues. Per the germline V gene, CDR1 is SGHVS and CDR2 is FQNEAQ.

This clonotype was recorded a few times. The chain has TRBV27 and TRBJ2-7; 10 nucleotides agree with TRBD2. CDR3 size: 17 residues. In germline, CDR1 is MNHEY, CDR2 SMNVEV (reference sequence). The trim removed 1 base at V and 0 bases at J, leaving 6 bases unmatched. CDR3 nucleotides: TGTGCCAGCAGTTTATTTTATAGCGGGGGGCCCTCCTACGAGCAGTACTTC. Translating it yields CASSLFYSGGPSYEQYF.

This clonotype was counted between two and nine times. The J gene is TRBJ2-7, the V gene TRBV7-2; D remains ambiguous. Trimming took off 2 bases at V and 2 bases at J, with 13 bases between the two ends. This CDR3 region has 15 residues. In germline, CDR1 is SGHTA, CDR2 FQGNSA. CDR3 amino acids: CASSLSATRTYEQYF. The CDR3 nucleotides read TGTGCCAGCAGCTTAAGCGCGACGCGTACCTACGAGCAGTACTTC. Based on the CDR3 plus reference TRBV7-2 and TRBJ2-7, the full variable domain is GAGVSQSPSNKVTEKGKDVELRCDPISGHTALYWYRQSLGQGLEFLIYFQGNSAPDKSGLPSDRFSAERTGGSVSTLTIQRTQQEDSAVYLCASSLSATRTYEQYFGPGTRLTVT.

This clonotype was detected many times. V usage is TRBV7-6 and J usage is TRBJ1-1; 8 nucleotides align to TRBD1. The CDR3 is made up of 15 amino acids. Germline V gives CDR1 SGHVS, CDR2 FNYEAQ. V lost 5 bases to trimming and J lost 1 base; unmatched junction nucleotides: 6. The CDR3 region has the DNA TGTGCCAGCAGCCCGTGGACAGGGCAGAACACTGAAGCTTTCTTT. This gives the protein CASSPWTGQNTEAFF.

Concerning this clonotype itself: Since no conserved phenylalanine or tryptophan closes the CDR3, a read error is the likely cause. The rearrangement links TRBV2 to TRBJ2-3, with TRBD2 identical over 11 bases. CDR1 SNHLY and CDR2 FYNNEI come from the germline V gene. V lost 6 bases, J lost 5 bases, and 4 bases stayed unmatched. The CDR3 is 14 amino acids. CDR3 DNA: TGTGCCAGCAGGCGACTAGCGGGGAAAGATACGCAGTATTCT. It encodes CASRRLAGKDTQYS.

The gene calls are TRBV12-3 or TRBV12-4 and TRBJ2-1; possible D gene TRBD1, 6 bases. The CDR3 consists of 16 residues. V shed 4 bases and J shed 0 bases, with 13 bases lying between them. The CDR3 reads CASSSFSGASYNEQFF. The CDR3 DNA sequence: TGTGCCAGCAGTTCGTTCTCAGGGGCCTCCTACAATGAGCAGTTCTTC.

This clonotype was seen more than once but under ten times. This chain uses TRBV20-1 with TRBJ2-4, with D unclear. This CDR3 spans 14 amino acids. Germline lookup yields CDR1 DFQATT and CDR2 SNEGSKA (reference sequence). The germline V and J ends were trimmed by 3 bases and 1 base, with 10 bases remaining between them. The CDR3 nucleotides read TGCAGTGCTAGGACGCAAGGGGCCAAAAACATTCAGTACTTC. Translating gives CSARTQGAKNIQYF.

This clonotype was counted many times. The V and J genes are TRBV19 and TRBJ2-7; 7 nucleotides match TRBD2. This CDR3 has 14 amino acids. J was trimmed by 2 bases and V by 3 bases; bases with no gene match: 4. Germline values: CDR1 LNHDA, CDR2 SQIVND (reference sequence). This chain's CDR3 is CASSIDSGTYEQYF. The CDR3 bases are TGTGCCAGTAGTATCGACAGCGGGACCTACGAGCAGTACTTC.

The sample holds a few counts of this clonotype. V gene TRBV20-1 combines with J gene TRBJ1-4; D is uncertain. CDR3 size: 13 residues. Trimming shortened V by 3 bases and J by 0 bases, and 5 bases separated the two germline ends. Germline assignment: CDR1 DFQATT and CDR2 SNEGSKA (reference sequence). Written as DNA, the CDR3 is TGCAGTGCTAGCACGACAACTAATGAAAAACTGTTTTTT. This translates into CSASTTTNEKLFF.